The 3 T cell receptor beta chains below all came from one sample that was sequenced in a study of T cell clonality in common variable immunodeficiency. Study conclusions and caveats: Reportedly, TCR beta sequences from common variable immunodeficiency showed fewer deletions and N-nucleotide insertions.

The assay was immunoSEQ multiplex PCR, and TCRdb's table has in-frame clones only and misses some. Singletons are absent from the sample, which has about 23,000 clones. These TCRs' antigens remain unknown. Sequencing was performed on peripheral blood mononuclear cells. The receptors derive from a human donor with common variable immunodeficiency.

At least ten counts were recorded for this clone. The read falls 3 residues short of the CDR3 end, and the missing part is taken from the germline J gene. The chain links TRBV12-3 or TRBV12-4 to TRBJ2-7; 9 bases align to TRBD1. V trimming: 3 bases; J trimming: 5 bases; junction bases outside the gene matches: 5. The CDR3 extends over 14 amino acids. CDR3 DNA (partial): TGTGCCAGCAGTTTCCAGGACAGGGGCGACGAG. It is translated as CASSFQDRGDE. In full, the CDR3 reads CASSFQDRGDEQYF.

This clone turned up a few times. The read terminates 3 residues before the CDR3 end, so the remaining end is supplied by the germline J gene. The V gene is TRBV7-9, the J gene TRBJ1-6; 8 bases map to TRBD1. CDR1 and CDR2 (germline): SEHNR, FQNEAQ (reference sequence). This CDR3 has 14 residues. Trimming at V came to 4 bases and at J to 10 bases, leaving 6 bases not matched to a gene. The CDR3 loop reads CASSSQGDGSPLHF. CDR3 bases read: TGTGCCAGCAGCTCACAGGGGGACGGCTCACCC.

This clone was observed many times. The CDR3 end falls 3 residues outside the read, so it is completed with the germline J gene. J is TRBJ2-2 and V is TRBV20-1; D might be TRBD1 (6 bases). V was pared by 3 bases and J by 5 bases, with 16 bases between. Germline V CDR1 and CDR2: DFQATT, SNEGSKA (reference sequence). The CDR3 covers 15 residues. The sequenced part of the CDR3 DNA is TGCAGTGCTAGGGGGGCCGGGACACCGACCGGGGAG. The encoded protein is CSARGAGTPTGE. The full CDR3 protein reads CSARGAGTPTGELFF.